This T cell receptor (beta chain) came from a study of blood T cell repertoires in COVID-19. Trimming at V came to 4 bases and at J to 0 bases, leaving 6 bases not matched to a gene. The V gene's germline CDR1 is SGHDT and CDR2 YYEEEE. This CDR3 is built from 15 residues. Produced via immunoSEQ multiplex PCR; TCRdb's table is partial and in-frame only. The table has tens of thousands of clones, 85% to 90% seen once. The chain recombines TRBV5-6 with TRBJ2-7; 8 positions agree with TRBD1. Sample: peripheral blood. This TCR was recovered from a woman aged 60 to 75 with COVID-19, enrolled during active disease. CDR3 DNA: TGTGCCAGCAGCGTCGGACAGGGATACTCCTACGAGCAGTACTTC. This codes for CASSVGQGYSYEQYF.